A selection of T cell receptor beta chains follows, all from one sample in a study of blood T cell repertoires in COVID-19. The data were produced by immunoSEQ multiplex PCR, yet TCRdb's version contains in-frame clones alone and is incomplete. The top ten hold over 2% of the sample, which has 290,000 or so clones, roughly 90% seen once. Specimen: peripheral blood. These receptors all stem from a woman in her twenties or thirties with COVID-19, enrolled during active disease. Each CDR3 is given with its conserved first and last residue. D genes are given only for firm matches. Some rows mark clone size as missing; the rest say once, few, many or name a class of expanded clone.

abundance	len	v_gene	d_gene	j_gene	CDR3nt	CDR3aa
NA	16	TRBV27	TRBD1	TRBJ2-7	TGTGCCAGCAGTTCCGAAACGGACAGGGGTGCACACGAGCAGTACTTC	CASSSETDRGAHEQYF
NA	15	TRBV28	TRBD1	TRBJ2-7	TGTGCCAGCAGGGCCGTGCGGACAGGGCCGTACGAGCAGTACTTC	CASRAVRTGPYEQYF
NA	13	TRBV4-2	NA	TRBJ2-3	TGTGCCAGCAGCCAAGGACTCCCGGATACGCAGTATTTT	CASSQGLPDTQYF
few	15	TRBV2	TRBD1	TRBJ1-5	TGTGCCAGCAGTGACGAGGCGACAGGGGTTCAGCCCCAGCATTTT	CASSDEATGVQPQHF
NA	11	TRBV28	TRBD1	TRBJ1-1	TGTGCCAGCAGGGACAGGTATAAAGCTTTCTTT	CASRDRYKAFF
NA	14	TRBV11-2	NA	TRBJ1-6	TGTGCCAGCAGCTTAGTAGGAGGGACGTCACCCCTCCACTTT	CASSLVGGTSPLHF
NA	13	TRBV7-2	NA	TRBJ1-5	TGTGCCGGCAGCCCACAGGGTAATCAGCCCCAGCATTTT	CAGSPQGNQPQHF
NA	14	TRBV19	NA	TRBJ1-5	TGTGCCAGTAGTATCTGGGCTACGAATCAGCCCCAGCATTTT	CASSIWATNQPQHF
NA	11	TRBV29-1	NA	TRBJ2-5	TGCAGCGGGCAAGATCAAGAGACCCAGTACTTC	CSGQDQETQYF
NA	15	TRBV28	TRBD1	TRBJ2-1	TGTGCCAGCAGTTTGACAGGGAAGGGCTACAATGAGCAGTTCTTC	CASSLTGKGYNEQFF
NA	15	TRBV4-1	NA	TRBJ2-2	TGCGCCAGCAGCCAGGTGGGGGCGCGCACCGGGGAGCTGTTTTTT	CASSQVGARTGELFF
NA	14	TRBV3-1/TRBV3-2	TRBD2	TRBJ2-2	TGTGCCAGCAAGGCGGGGGGTAACACCGGGGAGCTGTTTTTT	CASKAGGNTGELFF
NA	13	TRBV5-8	NA	TRBJ1-1	TGTGCCAGCAGCTTGATTCGGAACACTGAAGCTTTCTTT	CASSLIRNTEAFF
NA	13	TRBV2	TRBD1	TRBJ2-2	TGTGCCAGCGGGACAGGGGCTACCGGGGAGCTGTTTTTT	CASGTGATGELFF
NA	16	TRBV15	NA	TRBJ1-3	TGTGCCACCAGCCCCTTGGGCGGGATCTCTGGAAACACCATATATTTT	CATSPLGGISGNTIYF
NA	14	TRBV3-1/TRBV3-2	NA	TRBJ1-1	TGTGCCAGCAGCCAAGACTACAGGAACACTGAAGCTTTCTTT	CASSQDYRNTEAFF
NA	14	TRBV28	NA	TRBJ1-5	TGTGCCAGCAGTTTACGAGTGACTTATCAGCCCCAGCATTTT	CASSLRVTYQPQHF
NA	13	TRBV30	NA	TRBJ2-1	TGTGTTATTGGAGGCCCCTTCTACAATGAGCAGTTCTTC	CVIGGPFYNEQFF
NA	16	TRBV19	NA	TRBJ2-1	TGTGCCAGTAGTATAGACAGGGATCTCTCCTACAATGAGCAGTTCTTC	CASSIDRDLSYNEQFF
NA	14	TRBV27	TRBD1	TRBJ1-5	TGTGCCAGCGGGCGGACAGGGGGCTATCAGCCCCAGCATTTT	CASGRTGGYQPQHF
once	15	TRBV7-6	NA	TRBJ2-2	TGTGCCAGCAGCTTAAACCGGGACTTAACCGGGGAGCTGTTTTTT	CASSLNRDLTGELFF
NA	15	TRBV5-1	TRBD2	TRBJ2-1	TGCGCCAGCAGCTTGTCTAGCGGGATATACAATGAGCAGTTCTTC	CASSLSSGIYNEQFF
once	15	TRBV2	TRBD1	TRBJ2-2	TGTGCCAGCGGCAGGGGACAGGGGGCCACCGGGGAGCTGTTTTTT	CASGRGQGATGELFF
NA	12	TRBV29-1	NA	TRBJ2-7	TGCAGCGTTTACAGGCTAGGGCGCGAGCAGTACTTC	CSVYRLGREQYF
NA	15	TRBV7-9	TRBD2	TRBJ2-3	TGTGCCAGCAGCACCAGGCTAGCGGACACAGATACGCAGTATTTT	CASSTRLADTDTQYF
NA	16	TRBV6-1	TRBD2	TRBJ2-1	TGTGCCAGCAGTGCGCTTAGCGGGAGTCTGGTCAATGAGCAGTTCTTC	CASSALSGSLVNEQFF
once	13	TRBV19	NA	TRBJ1-1	TGTGCCAGTGTACCCATACAGGGAGCTGAAGCTTTCTTT	CASVPIQGAEAFF
NA	15	TRBV19	NA	TRBJ2-3	TGTGCCAGTAGTATGGGGGGACTCAACACAGATACGCAGTATTTT	CASSMGGLNTDTQYF
NA	15	TRBV14	NA	TRBJ1-2	TGTGCCAGCAGCCAAGACGGGGGGCTGAACTATGGCTACACCTTC	CASSQDGGLNYGYTF
NA	17	TRBV21-1	NA	TRBJ1-1	TGTGCCAGCAGCAAATCCCCGGACAGTGATATGAACACTGAAGCTTTCTTT	CASSKSPDSDMNTEAFF
NA	15	TRBV4-1	NA	TRBJ1-2	TGCGCCAGCAGCCAGTGGGACACCAACACCTATGGCTACACCTTC	CASSQWDTNTYGYTF